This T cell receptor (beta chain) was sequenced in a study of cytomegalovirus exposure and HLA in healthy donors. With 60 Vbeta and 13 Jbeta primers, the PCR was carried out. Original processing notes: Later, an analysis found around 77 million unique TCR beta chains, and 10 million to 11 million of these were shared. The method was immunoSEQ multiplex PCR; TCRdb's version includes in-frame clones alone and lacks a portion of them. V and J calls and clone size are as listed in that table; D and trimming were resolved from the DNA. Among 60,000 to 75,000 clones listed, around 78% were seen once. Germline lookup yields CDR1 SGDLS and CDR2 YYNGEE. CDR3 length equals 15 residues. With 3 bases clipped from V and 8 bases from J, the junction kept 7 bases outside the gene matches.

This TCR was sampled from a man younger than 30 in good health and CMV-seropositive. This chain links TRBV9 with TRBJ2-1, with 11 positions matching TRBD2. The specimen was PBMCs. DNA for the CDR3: TGTGCCAGCAGCGCTGGGACTAGCGGCGCATATGAGCAGTTCTTC. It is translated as CASSAGTSGAYEQFF.